This T cell receptor (beta chain) came from a study of spatial heterogeneity in lung cancer. This sample's time point: blood at routine non-recurrence follow-up after resection. Researchers sequenced whole RNA taken from tumor, nontumor lung or frozen PBMC without sorting. CDR1 and CDR2 from the germline V gene are DFQATT and SNEGSKA (reference sequence). Trimming took 2 bases from V and 14 from J; bases not matched to a gene: 8. The CDR3 covers 12 residues. One entry per CDR3 protein results from TCRdb running MiXCR on the 5' RACE reads. The table records some 120,000 distinct CDR3 sequences, 9.5% to 15% of them present only once.

This sequence originates from a male donor with early-stage non-small cell lung cancer. This sequence joins TRBV20-1 and TRBJ1-4, with 7 bases fitting TRBD1. The input for sequencing was PBMCs, taken at follow-up. The DNA of the CDR3 is TGCAGTGCTAGAAGGGACAGCGACTATCTGTTTTTT. Translating gives CSARRDSDYLFF.